A selection of T cell receptor beta chains follows, all from one sample in a study of CD8 T cells in ankylosing spondylitis. TCRdb used MiXCR to reprocess the 5' RACE reads, holding one entry per CDR3 protein. The sample carries about 42,000 distinct CDR3 sequences, 4% recorded once. The material sequenced was blood, either unsorted or a sorted T cell fraction (not recorded which). These receptors were taken from a female donor with ankylosing spondylitis or in good health (not recorded which). Each CDR3 is given with its conserved first and last residue. Each record gives: V gene, D gene, clone size, J gene, CDR3 protein, CDR3 DNA. A D gene is named only where the DNA matches it firmly. Only some rows state a clone size, as once, few, many or a class for expanded clones.

TRBV9,-,many,TRBJ2-3,CASSGGDTQYF,TGTGCCAGCAGCGGAGGGGATACGCAGTATTTT
TRBV9,-,many,TRBJ2-4,CASSVDRVGNIQYF,TGTGCCAGCAGCGTAGACAGGGTGGGAAACATTCAGTACTTC
TRBV9,-,many,TRBJ1-2,CASSVVGRGHYGYTF,TGTGCCAGCAGCGTAGTTGGCAGGGGTCACTATGGCTACACCTTC
TRBV9,-,many,TRBJ2-2,CASSAHLRERGELFF,TGTGCCAGCAGCGCCCACTTAAGGGAACGCGGGGAGCTGTTTTTT
TRBV9,-,few,TRBJ2-1,CASSVAIGEGYNEQFF,TGTGCCAGCAGCGTAGCTATCGGAGAGGGGTACAATGAGCAGTTCTTC
TRBV9,-,many,TRBJ2-1,CASSAYEPRQYNEQFF,TGTGCCAGCAGCGCCTACGAACCGCGACAGTACAATGAGCAGTTCTTC
TRBV9,-,many,TRBJ1-2,CASSVGQEGIYGYTF,TGTGCCAGCAGCGTAGGGCAGGAGGGAATCTATGGCTACACCTTC
TRBV9,TRBD2,many,TRBJ2-1,CASSPGLAGATYNEQFF,TGTGCCAGCAGCCCCGGTCTAGCGGGAGCAACCTACAATGAGCAGTTCTTC
TRBV9,-,many,TRBJ2-1,CASSFNRRVLSYNEQFF,TGTGCCAGCAGCTTTAATCGTCGGGTCCTCTCCTACAATGAGCAGTTCTTC
TRBV9,-,many,TRBJ2-1,CASSVSWGPGDEQFF,TGTGCCAGCAGCGTGAGCTGGGGACCGGGGGATGAGCAGTTCTTC
TRBV9,-,many,TRBJ2-1,CASSVRRNSYNEQFF,TGTGCCAGCAGCGTCAGGCGAAACTCCTACAATGAGCAGTTCTTC
TRBV9,-,few,TRBJ2-1,CASSGPLASHEQFF,TGTGCCAGCAGCGGACCCCTAGCCTCCCATGAGCAGTTCTTC
TRBV9,TRBD2,many,TRBJ2-7,CASSPVGRASYEQYF,TGTGCCAGCAGCCCCGTAGGGAGGGCCTCCTACGAGCAGTACTTC
TRBV9,TRBD2,many,TRBJ2-2,CASSVLAGRSTGELFF,TGTGCCAGCAGCGTTTTAGCGGGAAGATCCACCGGGGAGCTGTTTTTT
TRBV9,-,many,TRBJ1-1,CASSVEAGVLNTEAFF,TGTGCCAGCAGCGTAGAGGCAGGGGTTTTGAACACTGAAGCTTTCTTT
TRBV9,-,few,TRBJ2-1,CASSVGGAGYNEQFF,TGTGCCAGCAGCGTAGGGGGGGCAGGATACAATGAGCAGTTCTTC
TRBV9,TRBD1,many,TRBJ1-2,CASSEGQGANYGYTF,TGTGCCAGCAGCGAAGGACAGGGGGCGAACTATGGCTACACCTTC
TRBV9,-,many,TRBJ1-1,CASSKTDTNTEAFF,TGTGCCAGCAGCAAGACAGATACAAACACTGAAGCTTTCTTT
TRBV9,TRBD1,-,TRBJ2-3,CASSDSDAGTGFGDTQYF,TGTGCCAGCAGCGATTCTGATGCCGGGACAGGGTTTGGAGATACGCAGTATTTT
TRBV9,-,-,TRBJ1-4,CASSVRALPGEKLFF,TGTGCCAGCAGCGTACGGGCCCTCCCTGGGGAAAAACTGTTTTTT
TRBV9,TRBD1,medium-sized,TRBJ1-5,CASSVSQGAHPQHF,TGTGCCAGCAGCGTGTCACAGGGGGCCCACCCCCAGCATTTT
TRBV9,TRBD2,many,TRBJ2-2,CASRSGGAVTGELFF,TGTGCCAGCAGGAGCGGGGGGGCGGTCACCGGGGAGCTGTTTTTT
TRBV21-1,-,many,TRBJ2-6,CASSKDSGTGGSGANVLTF,TGTGCCAGCAGCAAGGATTCCGGGACAGGGGGCTCTGGGGCCAACGTCCTGACTTTC
TRBV9,TRBD1,many,TRBJ2-3,CASSVAAGGADTQYF,TGTGCCAGCAGCGTAGCGGCAGGGGGCGCAGATACGCAGTATTTT
TRBV9,-,many,TRBJ2-7,CASSVGVQAYEQYF,TGTGCCAGCAGCGTAGGTGTACAGGCTTACGAGCAGTACTTC
TRBV9,-,medium-sized,TRBJ1-1,CASSVVGMNTEAFF,TGTGCCAGCAGCGTAGTTGGGATGAACACTGAAGCTTTCTTT
TRBV9,-,many,TRBJ1-2,CASSVDIRSNYGYTF,TGTGCCAGCAGCGTAGATATCAGAAGTAACTATGGCTACACCTTC
TRBV9,-,many,TRBJ1-1,CASSVGALMNTEAFF,TGTGCCAGCAGCGTAGGGGCGTTAATGAACACTGAAGCTTTCTTT
TRBV9,-,-,TRBJ2-1,CASSVVGGYYNEQFF,TGTGCCAGCAGCGTAGTTGGGGGTTACTACAATGAGCAGTTCTTC
TRBV9,-,many,TRBJ2-1,CASSVLASAAEQFF,TGTGCCAGCAGCGTTTTGGCGTCGGCGGCTGAGCAGTTCTTC
TRBV9,-,-,TRBJ2-1,CASSVESWGPTQFF,TGTGCCAGCAGCGTAGAATCGTGGGGCCCAACCCAGTTCTTC
TRBV9,-,many,TRBJ1-2,CASSPPSGNPYGYTF,TGTGCCAGCAGCCCCCCGTCGGGAAACCCCTATGGCTACACCTTC
TRBV9,TRBD1,many,TRBJ1-6,CASSGGTGKNSPLHF,TGTGCCAGCAGCGGAGGGACAGGGAAGAATTCACCCCTCCACTTT
TRBV9,TRBD1,many,TRBJ2-1,CASSGPGQGNEQFF,TGTGCCAGCAGCGGACCGGGACAGGGCAATGAGCAGTTCTTC
TRBV9,-,many,TRBJ1-1,CASSVAGSVHEAFF,TGTGCCAGCAGCGTAGCTGGTAGCGTCCATGAAGCTTTCTTT
TRBV9,-,many,TRBJ1-2,CASSALELETNYGYTF,TGTGCCAGCAGCGCTCTGGAACTGGAGACTAACTATGGCTACACCTTC
TRBV9,-,many,TRBJ2-1,CASSVGTGLGLSSYNEQFF,TGTGCCAGCAGCGTAGGAACAGGTTTGGGACTCAGCTCCTACAATGAGCAGTTCTTC
TRBV9,TRBD1,many,TRBJ1-6,CASSGTTGGGSPLHF,TGTGCCAGCAGCGGCACTACAGGGGGAGGATCACCCCTCCACTTT
TRBV9,-,medium-sized,TRBJ1-1,CASSVVGGAGEAFF,TGTGCCAGCAGCGTAGTAGGGGGGGCTGGTGAAGCTTTCTTT
TRBV9,-,many,TRBJ1-5,CASSVDGNSNQPQHF,TGTGCCAGCAGCGTAGACGGGAATAGCAATCAGCCCCAGCATTTT
TRBV9,TRBD1,-,TRBJ2-3,CASSVGQGVSTDTQYF,TGTGCCAGCAGCGTAGGACAGGGGGTTAGCACAGATACGCAGTATTTT
TRBV9,-,many,TRBJ1-2,CASSVDSERYGYTF,TGTGCCAGCAGCGTAGATTCGGAACGGTATGGCTACACCTTC
TRBV9,TRBD2,many,TRBJ2-3,CASSPSRGGFGTDTQYF,TGTGCCAGCAGCCCTTCCCGGGGGGGATTCGGAACAGATACGCAGTATTTT
TRBV9,-,many,TRBJ1-1,CASSDLRGGTEAFF,TGTGCCAGCAGCGACCTCAGGGGAGGAACTGAAGCTTTCTTT
TRBV9,TRBD1,medium-sized,TRBJ1-6,CASSPRDRGISPLHF,TGTGCCAGCAGCCCCCGGGACAGGGGGATTTCACCCCTCCACTTT
TRBV9,-,many,TRBJ2-4,CASSSRDSGVNIQYF,TGTGCCAGCAGCTCAAGAGACAGTGGCGTAAACATTCAGTACTTC
TRBV9,-,many,TRBJ1-6,CASSSTRAPHSPLHF,TGTGCCAGCAGCTCAACGCGAGCCCCCCATTCACCCCTCCACTTT
TRBV9,-,many,TRBJ2-3,CASSPRSDTDTQYF,TGTGCCAGCAGTCCAAGGAGCGACACAGATACGCAGTATTTT
TRBV9,-,many,TRBJ1-4,CASSVEGFGDEKLFF,TGTGCCAGCAGCGTCGAGGGTTTCGGGGATGAAAAACTGTTTTTT
TRBV9,-,many,TRBJ2-3,CASSVKGGSTDTQYF,TGTGCCAGCAGCGTGAAGGGGGGGAGCACAGATACGCAGTATTTT
TRBV9,-,-,TRBJ2-7,CASSSRAGTEVEQYF,TGTGCCAGCAGCTCCCGGGCGGGGACAGAGGTGGAGCAGTACTTC
TRBV9,TRBD2,few,TRBJ2-3,CASSVGLAGSDTDTQYF,TGTGCCAGCAGCGTAGGACTAGCGGGGAGCGACACAGATACGCAGTATTTT
TRBV9,-,many,TRBJ1-2,CASSVGLDGAYGYTF,TGTGCCAGCAGCGTAGGGTTGGATGGGGCCTATGGCTACACCTTC
TRBV9,-,many,TRBJ1-6,CATSEGGNSPLHF,TGTGCCACCTCGGAAGGGGGTAATTCACCCCTCCACTTT
TRBV9,-,-,TRBJ2-3,CASSVPGSDTQYF,TGTGCCAGCAGCGTCCCAGGGTCAGATACGCAGTATTTT
TRBV9,TRBD1,many,TRBJ2-2,CASSPGQGATGELFF,TGTGCCAGCAGCCCTGGACAGGGGGCTACCGGGGAGCTGTTTTTT
TRBV9,-,many,TRBJ2-7,CASSETGTATYEQYF,TGTGCCAGCAGCGAAACCGGGACGGCGACCTACGAGCAGTACTTC
TRBV9,-,many,TRBJ2-5,CASSGGLTQAETQYF,TGTGCCAGCAGCGGGGGCCTAACCCAGGCCGAGACCCAGTACTTC
TRBV9,TRBD1,many,TRBJ1-3,CASSTDRGSGNTIYF,TGTGCCAGCAGCACTGACAGGGGCTCTGGAAACACCATATATTTT